The following is a T cell receptor beta chain sequence with its context. Its antigen is still unknown. The data derive from a study of beta chain features in type 1 diabetes. About the study: Age, gender, cell numbers and subset yield matched between patients and controls.

CDR1 and CDR2 (germline): GTSNPN, SVGIG (reference sequence). The CDR3 is made up of 15 amino acids. Trimming removed 2 bases from V and 5 bases from J; junction bases left unmatched: 12. Study findings and constraints: Resolution of whether HLA type affects TCRB rearrangement was not achieved here. Moderate yet significant TCRB CDR3 shortening was seen in Type 1 diabetes patients in all four CD4+ subsets.

Expressed TCRB transcripts were sequenced because the entire RNA isolate underwent reverse transcription. The method was immunoSEQ multiplex PCR; TCRdb's version includes in-frame clones alone and lacks a portion of them. The table shows around 250,000 clones, with about 15% occurring only once. Specimen: naive CD4+ T cells from blood. This clonotype originated in a man aged 25 to 40 with type 1 diabetes. The J gene is TRBJ2-7, the V gene TRBV30; 7 nucleotides match TRBD1. The CDR3 DNA follows: TGTGCCTGGAGTCTCCTCCTGGACAGGCACCACGAGCAGTACTTC. This codes for CAWSLLLDRHHEQYF.